The text below deals with one T cell receptor (beta chain). The antigen remains undetermined. The CDR3 totals 14 residues. CDR1 and CDR2 (germline): LGHDT, YNNKEL (reference sequence). After removal of 4 bases from V and 3 bases from J, the junction contained 5 bases not matched to a gene. This sample was taken from a study of T cell repertoires in cytomegalovirus infection. Study in general: Researchers turned to recently identified HLA-C-restricted CMV epitopes as well as well-studied HLA-B-restricted ones. An indication of both CMV infection and matching HLA type came from public TCR beta signatures.

Regarding the study as a whole: Individuals carrying CMV plus the relevant HLA were identified by cumulative frequency of public TCR beta families.

TCRdb reprocessed the reads with MiXCR, giving one entry per CDR3 protein. The sample yields about 830,000 distinct CDR3 sequences, 30% to 35% seen once. Sequencing used cultured CD8+ T cells from PBMCs, obtained from culture after CMV antigen stimulation. The clonotype comes from a human donor in good health (CMV status not recorded). Some clones in this sample may be carry-over from other donors' samples. The chain is built from TRBV3-1 and TRBJ1-2, with 7 bases matching TRBD1. CDR3 loop: CASSPTGPDYGYTF. CDR3 DNA sequence: TGTGCCAGCAGCCCGACAGGGCCAGACTATGGCTACACCTTC.